The entry below describes one T cell receptor (beta chain). The data stem from a study of human T cells and chemical hapten exposure. The CDR3 is made up of 13 amino acids. Germline V gives CDR1 SGHVS, CDR2 FQNEAQ. Deletions cut 2 bases from V and 4 bases from J, with 8 bases between. In TCRdb, the RACE reads were re-called with MiXCR into one record per CDR3 protein. This sample has 180,000 or so distinct CDR3 sequences, with 25% to 30% found just once. Time point denoted: pre-sensitization, week 0. Regarding treatment: therapeutic diphenylcyclopropenone sensitization with weekly scalp DPC. The sample was whole blood, taken in connection with sensitization to the hapten diphenylcyclopropenone (DPC). This receptor was taken from a woman younger than 45 with alopecia areata. Some clones in this sample may be carry-over from other donors' samples. The rearrangement uses TRBV7-8 and TRBJ1-1, with D unclear. This chain's CDR3 is CASSLYIGTEAFF. The CDR3 bases are TGTGCCAGCAGCTTATATATAGGCACTGAAGCTTTCTTT.